The 23 T cell receptor beta chains presented below share a single source sample, sequenced in a study of blood T cell repertoires in COVID-19. Assay used: immunoSEQ multiplex PCR; TCRdb lists only in-frame clones, some missing. In the table there are around 300,000 clones, over 80% of which are singletons. Sequenced sample: peripheral blood. The source of these receptors is a woman in her 50s with COVID-19, enrolled during active disease.

The sample holds one count of this clone. The V call is TRBV7-2, the J call TRBJ2-7, with D maybe TRBD1 (6 bases). Trimming left V 4 bases short and J 0 bases short, with 16 bases between. The CDR3 loop spans 16 amino acids. From germline, CDR1 is SGHTA and CDR2 FQGNSA. The CDR3, as DNA: TGTGCCAGCAGCTCTGGACAGCTAAGCTTCTCCTACGAGCAGTACTTC. This gives the protein CASSSGQLSFSYEQYF.

The J gene is TRBJ2-1, the V gene TRBV7-8, with D perhaps matching TRBD1 (5 bases). The CDR3 loop spans 15 amino acids. The germline V and J ends were trimmed by 0 bases and 9 bases, with 15 bases remaining between them. Germline loops: CDR1 SGHVS, CDR2 FQNEAQ. The CDR3 nucleotides read TGTGCCAGCAGCTTAGCTTGGGGCAGGCAGGGTGAGCAGTTCTTC. It yields the protein CASSLAWGRQGEQFF. The entire variable domain, with the rest obtained from reference TRBV7-8 and TRBJ2-1, is as follows: GAGVSQSPRYKVAKRGQDVALRCDPISGHVSLFWYQQALGQGPEFLTYFQNEAQLDKSGLPSDRFFAERPEGSVSTLKIQRTQQEDSAVYLCASSLAWGRQGEQFFGPGTRLTVL.

This sequence joins TRBV6-1 and TRBJ2-1; no clear D. The germline CDR1 and CDR2 sequences are MNHNS and SASEGT. V was clipped by 1 base and J by 8 bases, with 18 bases between them. The CDR3 loop spans 16 amino acids. CDR3 DNA sequence: TGTGCCAGCAGTGAAGGTTTGAGACTCCCTTCCGATGAGCAGTTCTTC. Its translation: CASSEGLRLPSDEQFF.

In this sample, this clone turned up once. This chain uses TRBV18 with TRBJ2-1, with 11 bases matching TRBD1. The CDR3 is 16 residues long. CDR1 and CDR2 (germline): KGHSH, LQKENI. Trimming took 8 bases from V and 2 from J; bases not matched to a gene: 8. CDR3 DNA sequence: TGTGCCAGCACGGACAGGGGGCGCCGGGCCTACAATGAGCAGTTCTTC. Amino acids: CASTDRGRRAYNEQFF.

The count of this clone is one. CDR3 sequence: CAWGAGVGPDTQYF. CDR3 coding DNA: TGTGCCTGGGGAGCGGGAGTCGGGCCAGATACGCAGTATTTT. J is TRBJ2-3 and V is TRBV30, with TRBD2 identical over 8 bases. Germline CDR1 is GTSNPN and CDR2 is SVGIG (reference sequence). The junction had 8 bases not matched to a gene; V was cut back by 5 bases and J by 4 bases. The CDR3 runs 14 residues.

The chain employs TRBV6-2 or TRBV6-3 and TRBJ2-7, with 12 bases that match TRBD2. The CDR3 spans 17 residues. CDR1 is MNHEY and CDR2 is SVGEGT in the germline V gene. The trim removed 2 bases at V and 1 base at J, leaving 6 bases unmatched. Here the CDR3 DNA reads TGTGCCAGCAGTTACCGGGCTAGCGGGAGGGCATCCTACGAGCAGTACTTC. This gives the protein CASSYRASGRASYEQYF.

V usage is TRBV27 and J usage is TRBJ2-3; D uncertain. V was cut by 4 bases and J by 1 base, with 12 bases left in between. The germline gives CDR1 MNHEY, CDR2 SMNVEV (reference sequence). This CDR3 is 15 amino acids long. As DNA, the CDR3 is TGTGCCAGCAGTTCATCCGACACGGGCACAGATACGCAGTATTTT. It encodes CASSSSDTGTDTQYF.

The chain carries TRBV5-1 and TRBJ1-4; TRBD1 matches 7 bases. Trimming cost V 3 bases and J 0 bases; bases outside gene matches: 2. The CDR3 totals 15 residues. CDR1 and CDR2 from the germline V gene are SGHRS and YFSETQ. DNA for the CDR3: TGCGCCAGCAGCTCTCAGGGGGCAACTAATGAAAAACTGTTTTTT. Encoded protein: CASSSQGATNEKLFF.

The rearrangement uses TRBV3-1 (or the pseudogene TRBV3-2) and TRBJ2-3; 13 bases match TRBD2. CDR1 is LGHDT, CDR2 YNNKEL, per germline (reference sequence). Trimming cost V 1 base and J 8 bases; bases outside gene matches: 6. The length of the CDR3 is 16 residues. The CDR3 here is CASSQGRLAGGRTQYF. The CDR3, as DNA: TGTGCCAGCAGCCAAGGACGACTAGCGGGAGGACGTACGCAGTATTTT.

The chain couples TRBV5-1 to TRBJ1-4, with 11 bases identical to TRBD1. Germline lookup yields CDR1 SGHRS and CDR2 YFSETQ. V gave up 0 bases and J gave up 7 bases; unmatched junction bases: 2. The CDR3 spans 15 residues. CDR3 region: CASSLAGTGGEKLFF. CDR3 nucleotides: TGCGCCAGCAGCTTGGCCGGGACAGGGGGTGAAAAACTGTTTTTT.

This CDR3 reads CATADRGLVYNEQFF. The CDR3 DNA follows: TGTGCCACCGCCGATCGAGGGTTAGTTTACAATGAGCAGTTCTTC. The V and J genes are TRBV24-1 and TRBJ2-1, with a possible D match to TRBD2 (5 bases). V lost 9 bases and J 4 bases, leaving 18 bases between the germline ends. Germline CDR1 reads KGHDR; CDR2 reads SFDVKD. The length of the CDR3 is 15 residues.

For this clone: Other DNA sequences from this sample encode an identical CDR3 as well. This sequence joins TRBV30 and TRBJ2-3; no definite D call. This CDR3 comprises 12 residues. V was clipped by 2 bases and J by 0 bases, with 3 bases between them. Germline CDR1 and CDR2: GTSNPN and SVGIG (reference sequence). The chain's CDR3 is CAWSPSTDTQYF. The CDR3 DNA reads TGTGCCTGGAGTCCGAGCACAGATACGCAGTATTTT. Full variable domain (missing parts from reference TRBV30 and TRBJ2-3): SQTIHQWPATLVQPVGSPLSLECTVEGTSNPNLYWYRQAAGRGLQLLFYSVGIGQISSEVPQNLSASRPQDRQFILSSKKLLLSDSGFYLCAWSPSTDTQYFGPGTRLTVL.

This chain joins TRBV6-5 and TRBJ2-1; TRBD2 is a possible D gene (6 bases). Germline CDR1 MNHEY, CDR2 SVGAGI. The CDR3 runs to 15 residues. Trimming cost V 6 bases and J 5 bases, with 17 bases left between them. The CDR3: CASSRGVLENNEQFF. DNA for the CDR3: TGTGCCAGCAGCCGCGGGGTTCTCGAAAACAATGAGCAGTTCTTC.

The chain links TRBV2 to TRBJ2-3; D is possibly TRBD1 (5 bases). CDR1 and CDR2 from the germline V gene are SNHLY and FYNNEI. Trimming stripped 8 bases from V and 2 bases from J, with 14 bases between. The CDR3 runs to 14 residues. The CDR3 nucleotides are TGTGCCAGCCAACCGAGGACAAACACAGATACGCAGTATTTT. Protein: CASQPRTNTDTQYF.

The chain has TRBV5-1 and TRBJ1-6; TRBD1 agrees at 7 bases. The CDR3 extends over 15 amino acids. CDR1 is SGHRS and CDR2 is YFSETQ in the germline V gene. V was clipped by 4 bases and J by 7 bases; unmatched bases: 8. CDR3 residues: CASSLGAGGNSPLHF. CDR3 nucleotides: TGCGCCAGCAGCCTTGGGGCAGGGGGAAATTCACCCCTCCACTTT.

V gene TRBV30 combines with J gene TRBJ1-4, with D possibly TRBD1 on 6 matching bases. CDR1 is GTSNPN, CDR2 SVGIG, per germline (reference sequence). Trimming shortened V by 1 base and J by 0 bases, and 18 bases separated the two germline ends. This CDR3 spans 18 amino acids. DNA of the CDR3: TGTGCCTGGAGTGCGAGTCGAACAGGGAGGGCAACTAATGAAAAACTGTTTTTT. This encodes CAWSASRTGRATNEKLFF.

The gene calls are TRBV6-5 and TRBJ1-1, with D maybe TRBD1 (5 bases). This CDR3 has 12 amino acids. V was clipped by 8 bases and J by 1 base, with 8 bases between them. Looked up from germline, CDR1 is MNHEY and CDR2 is SVGAGI. In nucleotides, the CDR3 is TGTGCCAGCTTTAGGGGGAACACTGAAGCTTTCTTT. Translation: CASFRGNTEAFF.

This sequence joins TRBV2 and TRBJ2-5; 8 bases are a match to TRBD1. The V segment lost 7 bases and the J segment 5 bases; nucleotides outside the gene matches: 9. Looked up from germline, CDR1 is SNHLY and CDR2 is FYNNEI. CDR3 length: 14 amino acids. Here the CDR3 reads CASTRGQGRETQYF. CDR3 DNA: TGTGCCAGCACACGCGGACAGGGCCGGGAGACCCAGTACTTC.

The chain employs TRBV30 and TRBJ2-7; possible D gene TRBD1, 6 bases. V was clipped by 3 bases and J by 2 bases, with 11 bases between them. Germline-derived CDR1 and CDR2 are GTSNPN and SVGIG (reference sequence). This CDR3 has 13 residues. This chain's CDR3 is CAWRKTGTYEQYF. For the CDR3, the DNA is TGTGCCTGGAGGAAGACAGGAACCTACGAGCAGTACTTC.

The V call is TRBV15, the J call TRBJ2-7; 7 bases are a match to TRBD1. Germline V lookup: CDR1 LNHNV, CDR2 YYDKDF (reference sequence). V shed 0 bases and J 4 bases; nucleotides not matched to a gene: 3. The CDR3 is made up of 14 amino acids. CDR3 bases: TGTGCCACCAGCAGAGAGGGCAGGGGGTACGAGCAGTACTTC. It yields the protein CATSREGRGYEQYF.

This chain joins TRBV30 and TRBJ2-3; 8 bases align to TRBD2. The junction had 11 bases not matched to a gene; V was cut back by 5 bases and J by 4 bases. This CDR3 has 15 amino acids. Germline CDR1 and CDR2: GTSNPN and SVGIG (reference sequence). CDR3 region: CAWGSLADPSDTQYF. As DNA, the CDR3 is TGTGCCTGGGGATCACTAGCGGACCCCTCAGATACGCAGTATTTT.

V gene TRBV6-5 combines with J gene TRBJ1-2; no firm D call. CDR3 size: 13 residues. V was cut by 10 bases and J by 0 bases, with 12 bases left in between. Germline V gene sequence: CDR1 MNHEY, CDR2 SVGAGI. CDR3 loop: CAISPNSNYGYTF. CDR3 sequence (DNA): TGTGCCATTAGCCCCAATTCTAACTATGGCTACACCTTC.

Points on this clone: The same CDR3 also results from other DNA sequences found in this sample. This sequence joins TRBV11-3 and TRBJ2-3; 7 bases line up with TRBD2. Trimming at V came to 1 base and at J to 6 bases, leaving 10 bases not matched to a gene. The CDR3 length is 16 residues. Germline-derived CDR1 and CDR2 are SGHNT and YENEEA. CDR3 protein: CASSLGTSGTADTQYF. CDR3 coding DNA: TGTGCCAGCAGCTTAGGGACTAGTGGGACTGCGGATACGCAGTATTTT.